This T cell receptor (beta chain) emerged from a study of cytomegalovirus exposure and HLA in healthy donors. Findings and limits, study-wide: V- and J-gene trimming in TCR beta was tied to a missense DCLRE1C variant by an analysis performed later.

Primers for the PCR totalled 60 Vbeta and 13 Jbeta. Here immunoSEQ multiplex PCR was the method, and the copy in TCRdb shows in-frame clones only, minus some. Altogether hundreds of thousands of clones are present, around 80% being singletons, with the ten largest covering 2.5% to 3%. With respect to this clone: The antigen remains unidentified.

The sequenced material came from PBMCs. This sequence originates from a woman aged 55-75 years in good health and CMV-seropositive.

CDR3: CATSRDRTRGRSGELFF. The DNA for the CDR3 is TGTGCCACCAGCAGAGATCGGACGCGGGGTCGCAGCGGGGAGCTGTTTTTT. This rearrangement joins TRBV15 to TRBJ2-2, with a tentative D call TRBD2 (6 bases). The CDR3 is made up of 17 amino acids. Germline V gene data show CDR1 as LNHNV and CDR2 as YYDKDF (reference sequence). Trimming pared 0 bases from V and 7 bases from J, leaving 18 bases between.